This section outlines one TCR beta chain sequence together with its context. This clonotype has a count of ten or more. This receptor's antigen is unknown. The record has no base qualities; no much larger clone is one base away. According to the study, the label for this sample's time point signals: before trial treatment. The donors came from RACIN, which was a single-arm phase I dose-escalation trial that paired nivolumab and ipilimumab with aspirin, low-dose cyclophosphamide and low-dose radiotherapy. To be eligible, a patient needed to have an advanced solid tumor that was TIL-negative. These data originate in a study of low-dose radiotherapy and immunotherapy resistance in tumors (dated by TCRdb to 2021 to 2024). Looking at the study overall: In Cohort 1, each fraction delivered 0.5 Gy every 2 weeks, and the prescribed total PTV dose was 6.5 Gy. Patients in Cohort 2 were given 1 Gy per fraction every two weeks, for a total of 13 Gy across 26 weeks. Patients were given nivolumab as a 240 mg flat dose every two weeks and ipilimumab at 1 mg/kg every six weeks, with both drugs delivered intravenously. Every two weeks, patients got intravenous cyclophosphamide at 200 mg/m2, given one day ahead of each radiation and immunotherapy administration. Patients took aspirin 300 mg orally once daily for four cycles, starting on cycle 1 day 1. No randomization into treatment groups was done for the people taking part in the trial. Eight patients were included in the translational analysis: three from the first dose cohort and the first five from the second dose cohort.

These reads were obtained on an Illumina HiSeq 2500. First-strand cDNA was synthesized with Superscript III and a set of TRAV- and TRBV-specific primers, covering both TCRalpha and TCRbeta chains. TCRs were amplified with Phusion for about 20 PCR cycles using a constant-region primer together with the adapter attached to the V primers. The MessageAmp II aRNA Amplification Kit was used to amplify the isolated mRNA, with in vitro transcription run for about 15 hours at 37 degrees C. mRNA for TCR sequencing was isolated with the Dynabeads mRNA DIRECT Purification Kit. Indexed Illumina adapters were added in a second roughly 25-cycle Phusion PCR, and the resulting products were purified with AMPure XP beads. Turning to the authors' computational methods: Custom Perl scripts were used to pool TCR sequences that encoded the same protein, to remove out-of-frame sequences, and to calculate the abundance of each clonotype. TCR sequences supported by only a single read were excluded from analysis. Shannon entropy, Gini index, clonality, richness, and the frequency of TCRs shared between repertoires were included as repertoire metrics. Using fastp trimming at Q25 and MiXCR clonotype assembly, TCRdb reanalyzed the public sequencing data and kept in-frame beta chains. Every CDR3 protein is listed once, alongside the most common genes and DNA of its rows. The V and J calls shown here were made by TCRdb, not taken from the authors' results. The sample data list over 70,000 distinct CDR3 sequences, and 31% of these were observed just once. The top ten clonotypes cover around 10% of the sample.

The germline V end is reduced by 2 bases and the J end by 2 bases; junction bases left unmatched: 2. The CDR3 runs 15 residues from the cysteine to the phenylalanine. The read is trimmed to its CDR3 DNA, 45 bases read in frame from base 1. Sequences MGHRA (CDR1) and YSYEKL (CDR2) are obtained from the germline V gene. The sequence came from a female donor with ovarian cancer. This sequence uses TRBV4-1 and TRBJ2-7, with 11 bases matching TRBD2. Sequences were derived from PBMCs, sampled before treatment. At the DNA level, the sequence is TGCGCCAGCAGCCAACATAGCGGGGGGGCCTACGAGCAGTACTTC. The translation is CASSQHSGGAYEQYF.